This TCR beta chain was recovered during a study of blood T cells in healthy people across ages. Findings and limits, study-wide: Donors of long life had a larger count of naive CD4+ cells and greater diversity than aged donors. One million T cells yielded diversity estimates that were considered underestimates.

Comment on this clonotype: Its antigen remains unidentified.

A second roughly 6 to 11 cycle PCR used barcoded and J-beta primers. TCRdb analysed the 5' RACE reads with MiXCR anew, one entry per CDR3 protein. The profile shows hundreds of thousands of distinct CDR3 sequences, around 32% of them singletons. This CDR3 has 12 residues. Per the germline V gene, CDR1 is SGHTA and CDR2 is FQGNSA. Trimming stripped 5 bases from V and 12 bases from J, with 14 bases between. Sequenced sample: blood. The sequence derives from an elderly woman in good health. The chain carries TRBV7-2 and TRBJ2-1, with D possibly TRBD2 on 5 matching bases. The CDR3 DNA reads as TGTGCCAGCAGCATGGGCCCCCGGGGGCAGTTCTTC. Protein: CASSMGPRGQFF.